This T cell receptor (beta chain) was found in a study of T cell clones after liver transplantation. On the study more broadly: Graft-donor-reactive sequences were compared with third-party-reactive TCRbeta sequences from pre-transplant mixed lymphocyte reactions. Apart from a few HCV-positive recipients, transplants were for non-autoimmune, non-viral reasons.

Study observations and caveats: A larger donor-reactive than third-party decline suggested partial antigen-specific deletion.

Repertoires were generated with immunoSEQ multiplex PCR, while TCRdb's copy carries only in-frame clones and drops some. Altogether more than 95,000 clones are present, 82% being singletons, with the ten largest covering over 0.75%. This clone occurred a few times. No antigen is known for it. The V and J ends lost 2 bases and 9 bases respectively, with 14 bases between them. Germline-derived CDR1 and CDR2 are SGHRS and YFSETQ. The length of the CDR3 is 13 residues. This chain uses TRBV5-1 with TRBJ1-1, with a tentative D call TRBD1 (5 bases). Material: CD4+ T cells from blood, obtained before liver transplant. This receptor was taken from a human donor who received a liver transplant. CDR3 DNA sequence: TGCGCCAGCAGCTTAACGCAGGGCCGAAAAGCTTTCTTT. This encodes CASSLTQGRKAFF.